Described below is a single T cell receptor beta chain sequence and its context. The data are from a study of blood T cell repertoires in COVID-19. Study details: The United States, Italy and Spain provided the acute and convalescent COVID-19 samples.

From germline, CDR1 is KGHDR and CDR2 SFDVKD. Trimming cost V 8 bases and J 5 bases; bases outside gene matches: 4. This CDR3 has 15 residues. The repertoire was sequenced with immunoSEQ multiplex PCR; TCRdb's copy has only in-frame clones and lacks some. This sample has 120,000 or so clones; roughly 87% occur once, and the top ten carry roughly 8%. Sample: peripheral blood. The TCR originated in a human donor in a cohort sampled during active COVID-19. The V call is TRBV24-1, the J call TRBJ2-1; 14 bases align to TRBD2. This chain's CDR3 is CATTGTSGGHNEQFF. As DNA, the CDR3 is TGTGCCACCACCGGGACTAGCGGGGGACACAATGAGCAGTTCTTC.